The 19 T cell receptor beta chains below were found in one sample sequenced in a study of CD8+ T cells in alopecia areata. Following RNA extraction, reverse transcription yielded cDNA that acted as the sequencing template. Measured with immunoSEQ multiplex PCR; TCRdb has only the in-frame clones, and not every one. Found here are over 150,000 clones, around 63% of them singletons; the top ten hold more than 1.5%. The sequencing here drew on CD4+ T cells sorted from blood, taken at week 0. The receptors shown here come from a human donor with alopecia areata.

The CDR3 DNA reads TGTGCCAGCAGCTTAGATCTCACAGGTGCAGGGTCCGGCTACACCTTC. Its translation is CASSLDLTGAGSGYTF. This chain uses TRBV11-2 with TRBJ1-2; TRBD1 might be the D (5 bases). The V gene's germline CDR1 is SGHAT and CDR2 FQNNGV. V lost 0 bases, J lost 8 bases, and 19 bases lay in between. This CDR3 comprises 16 residues.

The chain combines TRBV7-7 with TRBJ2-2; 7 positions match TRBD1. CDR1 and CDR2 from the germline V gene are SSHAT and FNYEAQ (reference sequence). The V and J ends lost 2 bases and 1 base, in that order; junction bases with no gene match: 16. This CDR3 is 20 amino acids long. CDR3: CASSLRTRNIGTVNTGELFF. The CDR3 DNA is TGTGCCAGCAGCTTACGCACCCGGAATATAGGGACAGTGAACACCGGGGAGCTGTTTTTT.

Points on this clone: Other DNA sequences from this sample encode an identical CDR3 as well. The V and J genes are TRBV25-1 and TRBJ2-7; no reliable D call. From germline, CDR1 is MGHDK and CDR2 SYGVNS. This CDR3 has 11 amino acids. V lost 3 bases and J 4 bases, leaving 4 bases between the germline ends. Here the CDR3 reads CASSDRYEQYF. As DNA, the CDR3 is TGTGCCAGCAGTGATAGGTACGAGCAGTACTTC.

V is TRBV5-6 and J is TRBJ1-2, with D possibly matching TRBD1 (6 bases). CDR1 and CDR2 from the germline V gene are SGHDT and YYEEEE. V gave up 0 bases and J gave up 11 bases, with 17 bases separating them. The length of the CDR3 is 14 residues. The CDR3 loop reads CASSLGDTGFGYTF. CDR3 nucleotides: TGTGCCAGCAGCTTGGGGGACACCGGCTTTGGGTACACCTTC.

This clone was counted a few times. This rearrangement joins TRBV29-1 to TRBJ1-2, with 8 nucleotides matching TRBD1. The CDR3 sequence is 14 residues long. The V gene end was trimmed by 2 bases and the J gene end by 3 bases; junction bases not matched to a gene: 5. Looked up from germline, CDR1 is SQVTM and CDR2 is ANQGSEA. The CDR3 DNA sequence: TGCAGCGTTGAACCAGGGGGCAAACACTATGGCTACACCTTC. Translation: CSVEPGGKHYGYTF.

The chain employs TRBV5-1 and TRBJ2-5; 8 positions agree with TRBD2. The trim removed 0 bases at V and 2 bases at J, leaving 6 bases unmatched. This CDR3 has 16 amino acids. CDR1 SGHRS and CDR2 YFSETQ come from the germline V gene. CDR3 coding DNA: TGCGCCAGCAGCTTGGCTGTAGCGGGGCCTCAAGAGACCCAGTACTTC. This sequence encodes CASSLAVAGPQETQYF.

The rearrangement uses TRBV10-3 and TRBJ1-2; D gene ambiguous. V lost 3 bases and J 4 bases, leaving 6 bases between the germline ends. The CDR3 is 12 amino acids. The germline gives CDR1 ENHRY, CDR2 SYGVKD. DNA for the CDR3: TGTGCCATCAGTGAAGGAAGCTATGGCTACACCTTC. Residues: CAISEGSYGYTF.

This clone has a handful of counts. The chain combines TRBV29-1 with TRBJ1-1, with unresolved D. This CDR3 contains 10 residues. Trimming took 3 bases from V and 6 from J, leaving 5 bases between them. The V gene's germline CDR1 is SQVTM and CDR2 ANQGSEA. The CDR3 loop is CSVEGPEAFF. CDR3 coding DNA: TGCAGCGTTGAGGGTCCTGAAGCTTTCTTT.

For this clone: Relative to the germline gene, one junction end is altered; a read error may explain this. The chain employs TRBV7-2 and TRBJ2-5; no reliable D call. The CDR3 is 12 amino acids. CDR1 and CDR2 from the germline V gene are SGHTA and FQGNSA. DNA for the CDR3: TGTGCCAGCAGCCAAAACGGAGAGTCCCAGTACTTC. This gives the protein CASSQNGESQYF. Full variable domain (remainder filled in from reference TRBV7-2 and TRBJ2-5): GAGVSQSPSNKVTEKGKDVELRCDPISGHTALYWYRQSLGQGLEFLIYFQGNSAPDKSGLPSDRFSAERTGGSVSTLTIQRTQQEDSAVYLCASSQNGESQYFGPGTRLLVL.

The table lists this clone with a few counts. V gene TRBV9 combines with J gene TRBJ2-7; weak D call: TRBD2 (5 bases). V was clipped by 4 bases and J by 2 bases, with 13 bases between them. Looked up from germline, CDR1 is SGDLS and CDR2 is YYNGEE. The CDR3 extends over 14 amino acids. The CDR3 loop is CASSTDEGTYEQYF. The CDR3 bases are TGTGCCAGCAGCACAGACGAGGGAACCTACGAGCAGTACTTC.

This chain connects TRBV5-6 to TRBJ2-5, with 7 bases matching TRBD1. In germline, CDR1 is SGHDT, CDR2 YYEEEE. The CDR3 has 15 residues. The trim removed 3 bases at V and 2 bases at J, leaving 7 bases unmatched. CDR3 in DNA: TGTGCCAGCAGCTACCGACAGGGATATCAAGAGACCCAGTACTTC. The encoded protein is CASSYRQGYQETQYF.

CDR3 amino acids: CASSQAPFGANVLTF. CDR3 nucleotide sequence: TGCGCCAGCAGCCAAGCCCCCTTTGGGGCCAACGTCCTGACTTTC. The chain carries TRBV4-1 and TRBJ2-6, with D hard to call. The germline gives CDR1 MGHRA, CDR2 YSYEKL. The CDR3 consists of 15 residues. V was pared by 1 base and J by 3 bases, with 7 bases between.

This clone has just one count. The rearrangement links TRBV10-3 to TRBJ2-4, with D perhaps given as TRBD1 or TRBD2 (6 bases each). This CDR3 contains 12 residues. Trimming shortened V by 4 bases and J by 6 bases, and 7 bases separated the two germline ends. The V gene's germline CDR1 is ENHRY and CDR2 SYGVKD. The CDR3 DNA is TGTGCCATCAGTGGGGGGGCAAACATTCAGTACTTC. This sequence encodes CAISGGANIQYF.

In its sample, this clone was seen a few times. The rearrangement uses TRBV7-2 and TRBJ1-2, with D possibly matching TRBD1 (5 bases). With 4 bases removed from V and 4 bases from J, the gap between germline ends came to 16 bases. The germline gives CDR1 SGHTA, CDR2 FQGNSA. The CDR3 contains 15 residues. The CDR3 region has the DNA TGTGCCAGCAGCTCCTACACCGACAGAACCTATGGCTACACCTTC. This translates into CASSSYTDRTYGYTF.

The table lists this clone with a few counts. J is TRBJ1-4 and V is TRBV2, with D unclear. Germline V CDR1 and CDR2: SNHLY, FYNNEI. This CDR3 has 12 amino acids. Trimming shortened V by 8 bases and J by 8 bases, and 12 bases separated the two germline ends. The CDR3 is CASEGLLEKLFF. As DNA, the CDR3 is TGTGCCAGCGAGGGTCTCTTGGAAAAACTGTTTTTT.

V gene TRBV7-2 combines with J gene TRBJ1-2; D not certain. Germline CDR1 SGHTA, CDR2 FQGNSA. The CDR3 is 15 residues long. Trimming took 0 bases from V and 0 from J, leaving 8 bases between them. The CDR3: CASSLAQITNYGYTF. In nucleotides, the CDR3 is TGTGCCAGCAGCTTAGCTCAGATAACTAACTATGGCTACACCTTC.

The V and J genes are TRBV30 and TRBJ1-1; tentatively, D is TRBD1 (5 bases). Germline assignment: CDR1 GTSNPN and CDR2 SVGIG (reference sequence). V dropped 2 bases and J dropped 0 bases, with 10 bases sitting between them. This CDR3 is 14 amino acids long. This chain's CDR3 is CAWSTGPMNTEAFF. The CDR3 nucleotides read TGTGCCTGGAGTACAGGACCCATGAACACTGAAGCTTTCTTT.

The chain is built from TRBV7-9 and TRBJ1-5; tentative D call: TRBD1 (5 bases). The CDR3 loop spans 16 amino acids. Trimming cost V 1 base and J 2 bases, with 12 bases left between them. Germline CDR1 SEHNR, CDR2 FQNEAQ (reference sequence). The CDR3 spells CASSLEGGAGNQPQHF. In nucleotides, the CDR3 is TGTGCCAGCAGCTTAGAAGGCGGGGCGGGCAATCAGCCCCAGCATTTT.

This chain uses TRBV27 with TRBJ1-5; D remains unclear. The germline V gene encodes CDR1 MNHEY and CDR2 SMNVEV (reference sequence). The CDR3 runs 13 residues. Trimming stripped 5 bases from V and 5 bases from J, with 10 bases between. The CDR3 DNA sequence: TGTGCCAGCAGTATAGACCGGGATCAGCCCCAGCATTTT. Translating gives CASSIDRDQPQHF.